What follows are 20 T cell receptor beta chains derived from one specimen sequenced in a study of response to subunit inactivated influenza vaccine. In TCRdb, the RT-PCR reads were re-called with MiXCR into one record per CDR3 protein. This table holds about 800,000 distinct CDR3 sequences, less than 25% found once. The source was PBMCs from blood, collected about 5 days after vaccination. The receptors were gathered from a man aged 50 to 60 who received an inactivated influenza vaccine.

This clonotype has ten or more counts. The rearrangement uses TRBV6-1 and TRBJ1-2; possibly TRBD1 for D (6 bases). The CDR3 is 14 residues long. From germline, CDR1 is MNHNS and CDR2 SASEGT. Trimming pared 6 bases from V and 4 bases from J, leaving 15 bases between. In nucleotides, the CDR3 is TGTGCCAGCAGAGACCGACAGGACACCTATGGCTACACCTTC. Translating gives CASRDRQDTYGYTF.

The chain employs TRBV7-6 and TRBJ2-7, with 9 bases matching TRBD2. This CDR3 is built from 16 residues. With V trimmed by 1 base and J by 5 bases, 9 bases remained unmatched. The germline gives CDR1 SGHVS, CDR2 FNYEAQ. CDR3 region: CASSLEALAGIHEQYF. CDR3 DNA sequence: TGTGCCAGCAGCTTAGAGGCCCTAGCGGGAATCCACGAGCAGTACTTC.

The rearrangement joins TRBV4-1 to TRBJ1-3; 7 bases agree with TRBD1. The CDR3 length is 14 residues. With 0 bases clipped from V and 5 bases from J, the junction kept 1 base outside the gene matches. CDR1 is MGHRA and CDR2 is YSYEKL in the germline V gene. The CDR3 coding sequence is TGCGCCAGCAGCCAAGAACAGGGGAGAAACACCATATATTTT. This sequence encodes CASSQEQGRNTIYF.

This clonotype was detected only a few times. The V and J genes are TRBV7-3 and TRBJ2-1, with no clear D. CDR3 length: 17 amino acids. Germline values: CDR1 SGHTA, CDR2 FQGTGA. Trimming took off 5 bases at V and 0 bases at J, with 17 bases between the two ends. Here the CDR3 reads CASSPLERLTSYNEQFF. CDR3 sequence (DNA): TGTGCCAGCAGCCCCCTGGAGAGACTTACCTCCTACAATGAGCAGTTCTTC.

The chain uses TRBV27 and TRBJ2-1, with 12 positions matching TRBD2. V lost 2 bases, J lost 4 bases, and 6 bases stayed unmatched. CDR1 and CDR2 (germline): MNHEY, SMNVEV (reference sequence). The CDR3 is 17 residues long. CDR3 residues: CASSLRTSGELYNEQFF. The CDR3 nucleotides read TGTGCCAGCAGTTTAAGGACTAGCGGGGAACTGTACAATGAGCAGTTCTTC.

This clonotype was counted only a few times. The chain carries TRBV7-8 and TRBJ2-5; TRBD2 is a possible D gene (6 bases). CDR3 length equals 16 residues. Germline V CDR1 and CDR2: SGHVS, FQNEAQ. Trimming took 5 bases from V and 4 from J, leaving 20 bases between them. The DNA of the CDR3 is TGTGCCAGCAGCCCCTTTACGGCTAGCGCGGGAGAGACCCAGTACTTC. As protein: CASSPFTASAGETQYF.

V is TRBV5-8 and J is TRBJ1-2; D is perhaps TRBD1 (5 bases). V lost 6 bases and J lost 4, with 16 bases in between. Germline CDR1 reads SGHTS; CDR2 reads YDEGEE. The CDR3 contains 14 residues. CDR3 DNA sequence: TGTGCCAGCAACCCATCGGGACGCCTCTATGGCTACACCTTC. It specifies CASNPSGRLYGYTF.

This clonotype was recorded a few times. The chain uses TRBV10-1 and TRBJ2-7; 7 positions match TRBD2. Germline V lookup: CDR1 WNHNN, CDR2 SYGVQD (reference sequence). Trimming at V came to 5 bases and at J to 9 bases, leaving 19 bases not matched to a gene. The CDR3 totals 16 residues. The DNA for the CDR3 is TGCGCCAGCAGTCTAGAACCCGGTGGCGGGGGAGCATTGCAGTACTTC. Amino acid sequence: CASSLEPGGGGALQYF.

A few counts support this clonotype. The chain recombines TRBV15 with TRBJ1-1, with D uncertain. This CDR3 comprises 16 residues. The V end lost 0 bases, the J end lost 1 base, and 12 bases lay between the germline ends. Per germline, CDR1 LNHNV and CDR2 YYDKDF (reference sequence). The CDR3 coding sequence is TGTGCCACCAGCAGAGATAAAAACAGACCGAACACTGAAGCTTTCTTT. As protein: CATSRDKNRPNTEAFF.

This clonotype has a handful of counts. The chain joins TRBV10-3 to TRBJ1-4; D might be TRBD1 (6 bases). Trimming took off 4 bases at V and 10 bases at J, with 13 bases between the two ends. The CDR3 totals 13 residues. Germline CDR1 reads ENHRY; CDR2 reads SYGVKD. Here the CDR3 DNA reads TGTGCCATCAGTGTCTCAGGGGAGGGAAAACTGTTTTTT. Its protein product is CAISVSGEGKLFF.

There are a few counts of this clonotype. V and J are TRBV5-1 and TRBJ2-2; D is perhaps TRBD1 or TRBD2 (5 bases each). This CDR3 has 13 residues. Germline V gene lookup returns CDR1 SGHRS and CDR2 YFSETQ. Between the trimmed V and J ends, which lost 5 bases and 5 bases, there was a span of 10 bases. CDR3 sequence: CASRREGTGELFF. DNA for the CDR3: TGCGCCAGCAGGCGCGAGGGGACCGGGGAGCTGTTTTTT.

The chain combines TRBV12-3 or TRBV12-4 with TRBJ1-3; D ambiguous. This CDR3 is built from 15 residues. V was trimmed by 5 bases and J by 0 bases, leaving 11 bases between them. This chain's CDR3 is CASSTGRHSGNTIYF. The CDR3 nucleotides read TGTGCCAGCAGTACCGGCAGGCACTCTGGAAACACCATATATTTT.

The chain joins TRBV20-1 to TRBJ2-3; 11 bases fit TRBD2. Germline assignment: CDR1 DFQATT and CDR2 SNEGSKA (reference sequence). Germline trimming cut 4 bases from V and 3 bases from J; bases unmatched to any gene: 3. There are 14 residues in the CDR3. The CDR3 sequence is CSAKIAGGTDTQYF. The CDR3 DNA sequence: TGCAGTGCTAAAATAGCGGGAGGGACAGATACGCAGTATTTT.

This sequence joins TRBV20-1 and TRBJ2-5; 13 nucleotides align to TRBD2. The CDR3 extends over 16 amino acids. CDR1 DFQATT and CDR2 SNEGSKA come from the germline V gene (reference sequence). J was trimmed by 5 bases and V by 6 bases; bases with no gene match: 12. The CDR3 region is CSARRLAGGNRETQYF. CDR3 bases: TGCAGTGCCAGAAGACTAGCGGGGGGCAACCGGGAGACCCAGTACTTC.

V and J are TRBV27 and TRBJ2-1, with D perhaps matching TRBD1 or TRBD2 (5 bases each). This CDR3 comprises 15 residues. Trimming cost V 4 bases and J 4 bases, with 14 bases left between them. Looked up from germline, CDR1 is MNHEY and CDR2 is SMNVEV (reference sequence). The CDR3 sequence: CASSSPGQVYNEQFF. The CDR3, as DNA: TGTGCCAGCAGTTCACCGGGGCAGGTATACAATGAGCAGTTCTTC.

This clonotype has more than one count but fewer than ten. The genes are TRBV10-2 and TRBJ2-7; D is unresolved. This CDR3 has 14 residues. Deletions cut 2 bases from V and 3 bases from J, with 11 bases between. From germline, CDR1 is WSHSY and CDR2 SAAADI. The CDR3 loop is CASSERVARYEQYF. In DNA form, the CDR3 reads TGCGCCAGCAGTGAGCGGGTGGCCCGCTACGAGCAGTACTTC.

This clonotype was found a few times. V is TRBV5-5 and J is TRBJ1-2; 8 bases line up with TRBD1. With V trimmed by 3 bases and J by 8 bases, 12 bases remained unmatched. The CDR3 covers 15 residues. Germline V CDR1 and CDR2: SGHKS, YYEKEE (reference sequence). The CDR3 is CASSSGTGAPGGYTF. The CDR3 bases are TGTGCCAGCAGCTCTGGGACAGGCGCCCCAGGGGGCTACACCTTC.

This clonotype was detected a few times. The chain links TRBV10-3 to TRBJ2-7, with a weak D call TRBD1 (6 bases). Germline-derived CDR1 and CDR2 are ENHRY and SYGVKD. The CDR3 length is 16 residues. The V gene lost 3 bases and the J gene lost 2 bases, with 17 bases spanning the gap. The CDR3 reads CAISDQTNRVPYEQYF. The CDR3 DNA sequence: TGTGCCATCAGTGACCAAACAAACAGGGTCCCCTACGAGCAGTACTTC.

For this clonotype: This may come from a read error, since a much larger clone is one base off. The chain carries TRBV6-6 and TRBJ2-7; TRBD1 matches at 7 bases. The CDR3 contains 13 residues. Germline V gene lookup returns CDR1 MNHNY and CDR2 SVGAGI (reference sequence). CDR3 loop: CASQHRGSYVQYF. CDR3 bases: TGTGCCAGCCAACACAGGGGTTCCTACGTGCAGTACTTC.

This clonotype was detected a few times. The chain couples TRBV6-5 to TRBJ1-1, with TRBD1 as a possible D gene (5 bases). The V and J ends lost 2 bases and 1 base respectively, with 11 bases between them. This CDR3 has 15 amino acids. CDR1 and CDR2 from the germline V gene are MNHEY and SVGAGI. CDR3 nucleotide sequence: TGTGCCAGCAGTTACAATGGGGGACCGAACACTGAAGCTTTCTTT. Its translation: CASSYNGGPNTEAFF.